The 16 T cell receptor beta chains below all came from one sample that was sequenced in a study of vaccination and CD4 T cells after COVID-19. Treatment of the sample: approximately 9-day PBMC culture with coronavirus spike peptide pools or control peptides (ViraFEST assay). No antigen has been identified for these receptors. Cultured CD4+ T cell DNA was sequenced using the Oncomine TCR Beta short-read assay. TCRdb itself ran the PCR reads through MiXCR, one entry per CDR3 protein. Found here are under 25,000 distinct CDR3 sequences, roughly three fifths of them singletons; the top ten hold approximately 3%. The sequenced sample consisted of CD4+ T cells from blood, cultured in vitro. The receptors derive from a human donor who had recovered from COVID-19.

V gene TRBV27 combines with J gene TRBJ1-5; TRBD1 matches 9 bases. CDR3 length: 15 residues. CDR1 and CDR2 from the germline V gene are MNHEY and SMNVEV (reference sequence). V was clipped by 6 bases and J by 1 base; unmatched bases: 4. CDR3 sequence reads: CASRSGQGSNQPQHF. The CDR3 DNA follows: TGTGCCAGCAGGTCCGGACAGGGGAGCAATCAGCCCCAGCATTTT.

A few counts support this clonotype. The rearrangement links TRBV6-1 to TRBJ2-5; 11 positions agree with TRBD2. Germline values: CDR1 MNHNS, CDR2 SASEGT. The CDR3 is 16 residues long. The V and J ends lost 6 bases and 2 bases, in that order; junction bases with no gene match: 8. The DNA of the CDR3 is TGTGCCAGCAGGAGGGGGACTAGCGGAGATCAAGAGACCCAGTACTTC. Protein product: CASRRGTSGDQETQYF.

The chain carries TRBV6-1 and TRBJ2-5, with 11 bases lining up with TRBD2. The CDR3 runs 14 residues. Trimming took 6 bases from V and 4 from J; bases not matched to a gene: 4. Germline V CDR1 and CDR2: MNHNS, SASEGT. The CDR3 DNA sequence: TGTGCCAGCAGACACCTAGCGGGGGGAGAGACCCAGTACTTC. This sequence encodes CASRHLAGGETQYF.

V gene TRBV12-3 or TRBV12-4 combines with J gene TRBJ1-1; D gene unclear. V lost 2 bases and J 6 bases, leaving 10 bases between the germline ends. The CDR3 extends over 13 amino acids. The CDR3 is CASSLQPLSEAFF. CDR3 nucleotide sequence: TGTGCCAGCAGTTTACAGCCCCTATCTGAAGCTTTCTTT.

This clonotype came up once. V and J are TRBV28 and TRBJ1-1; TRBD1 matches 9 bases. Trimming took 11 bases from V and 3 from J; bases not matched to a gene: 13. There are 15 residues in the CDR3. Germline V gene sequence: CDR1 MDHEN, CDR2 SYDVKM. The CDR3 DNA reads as TGTGCCGGGACGTCGCCGGGGACAGGGTACACTGAAGCTTTCTTT. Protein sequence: CAGTSPGTGYTEAFF.

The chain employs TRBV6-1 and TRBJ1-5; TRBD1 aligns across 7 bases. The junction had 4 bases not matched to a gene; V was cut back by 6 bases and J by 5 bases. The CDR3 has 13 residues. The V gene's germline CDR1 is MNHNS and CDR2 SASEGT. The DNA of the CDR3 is TGTGCCAGCAGAACAGGGGTCCATCAGCCCCAGCATTTT. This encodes CASRTGVHQPQHF.

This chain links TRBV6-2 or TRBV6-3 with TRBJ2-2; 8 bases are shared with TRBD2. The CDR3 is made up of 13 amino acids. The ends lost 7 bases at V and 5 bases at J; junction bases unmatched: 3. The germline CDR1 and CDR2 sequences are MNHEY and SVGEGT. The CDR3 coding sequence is TGTGCCAGCATCCTAGCGGGTACCGGGGAGCTGTTTTTT. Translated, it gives CASILAGTGELFF.

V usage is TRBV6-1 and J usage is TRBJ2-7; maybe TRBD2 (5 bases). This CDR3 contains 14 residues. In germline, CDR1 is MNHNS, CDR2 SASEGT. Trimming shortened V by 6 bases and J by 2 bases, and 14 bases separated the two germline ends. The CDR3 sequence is CASRPTRVAYEQYF. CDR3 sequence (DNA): TGTGCCAGCAGACCTACTAGGGTGGCCTACGAGCAGTACTTC.

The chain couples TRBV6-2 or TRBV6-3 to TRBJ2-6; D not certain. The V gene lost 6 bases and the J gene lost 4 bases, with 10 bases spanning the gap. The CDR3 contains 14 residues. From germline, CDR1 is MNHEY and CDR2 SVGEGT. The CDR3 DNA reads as TGTGCCAGCAGGAAAGGTACCGGGGCCAACGTCCTGACTTTC. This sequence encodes CASRKGTGANVLTF.

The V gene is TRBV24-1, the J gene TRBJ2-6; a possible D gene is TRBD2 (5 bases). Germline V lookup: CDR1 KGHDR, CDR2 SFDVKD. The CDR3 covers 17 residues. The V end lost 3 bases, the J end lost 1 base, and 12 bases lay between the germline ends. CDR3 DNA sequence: TGTGCCACCAGTGATCCGCGAGGGATGTCTGGGGCCAACGTCCTGACTTTC. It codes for CATSDPRGMSGANVLTF.

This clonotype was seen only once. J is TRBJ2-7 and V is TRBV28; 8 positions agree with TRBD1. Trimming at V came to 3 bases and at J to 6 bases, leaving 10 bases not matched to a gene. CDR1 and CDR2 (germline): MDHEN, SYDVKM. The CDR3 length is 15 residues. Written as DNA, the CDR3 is TGTGCCAGCAGTTTCCCCGGACAGGGTTTAACCGAGCAGTACTTC. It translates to CASSFPGQGLTEQYF.

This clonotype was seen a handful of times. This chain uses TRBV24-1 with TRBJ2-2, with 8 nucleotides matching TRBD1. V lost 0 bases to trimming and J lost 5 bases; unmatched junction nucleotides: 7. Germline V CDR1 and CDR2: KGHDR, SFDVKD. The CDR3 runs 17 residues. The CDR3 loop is CATSDLQQGGHTGELFF. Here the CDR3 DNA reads TGTGCCACCAGTGATTTGCAACAGGGGGGTCATACCGGGGAGCTGTTTTTT.

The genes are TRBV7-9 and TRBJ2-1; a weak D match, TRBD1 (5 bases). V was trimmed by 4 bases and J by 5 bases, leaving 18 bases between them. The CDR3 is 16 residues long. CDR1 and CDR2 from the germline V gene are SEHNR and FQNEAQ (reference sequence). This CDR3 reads CASSSTGINPDNEQFF. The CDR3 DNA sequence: TGTGCCAGCAGCTCAACAGGAATAAACCCGGACAATGAGCAGTTCTTC. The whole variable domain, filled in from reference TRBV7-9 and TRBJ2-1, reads DTGVSQNPRHKITKRGQNVTFRCDPISEHNRLYWYRQTLGQGPEFLTYFQNEAQLEKSRLLSDRFSAERPKGSFSTLEIQRTEQGDSAMYLCASSSTGINPDNEQFFGPGTRLTVL.

In nucleotides, the CDR3 is TGTGCCAGCAGCGCAACAGGTAGCACTGAAGCTTTCTTT. This encodes CASSATGSTEAFF. The rearrangement joins TRBV7-3 to TRBJ1-1; a weak D match, TRBD1 (5 bases). The CDR3 totals 13 residues. V was trimmed by 5 bases and J by 4 bases, leaving 11 bases between them. Germline CDR1 SGHTA, CDR2 FQGTGA.

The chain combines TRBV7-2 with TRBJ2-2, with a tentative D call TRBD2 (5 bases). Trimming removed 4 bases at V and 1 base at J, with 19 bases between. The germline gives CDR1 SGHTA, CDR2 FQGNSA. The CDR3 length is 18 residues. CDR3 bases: TGTGCCAGCAGCTCTCAGTGGGGTCGGGGTATGAACACCGGGGAGCTGTTTTTT. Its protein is CASSSQWGRGMNTGELFF.

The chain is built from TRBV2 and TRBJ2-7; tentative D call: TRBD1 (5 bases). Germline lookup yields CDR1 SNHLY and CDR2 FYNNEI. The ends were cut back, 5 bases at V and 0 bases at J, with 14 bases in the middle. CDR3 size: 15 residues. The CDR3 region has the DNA TGTGCCAGCAGTCGAGAAGGGGTCGCCTCCTACGAGCAGTACTTC. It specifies CASSREGVASYEQYF.